This T cell receptor (beta chain) came from a study of T cells after yellow fever vaccination. The study's findings and limits: FACS-sorted repertoires could harbor abundant contaminating bulk-population clonotypes.

Regarding this clonotype: Antigen specificity is unknown.

TCRdb called the 5' RACE reads again in MiXCR, with one record for every CDR3 protein. The table records 250,000 to 350,000 distinct CDR3 sequences, roughly 6.8% of them present only once. The CDR3 loop spans 13 amino acids. Trimming removed 7 bases from V and 6 bases from J, with 13 bases in between. Germline loops: CDR1 KGHDR, CDR2 SFDVKD. V is TRBV24-1 and J is TRBJ2-3; D tentatively fits TRBD1 or TRBD2 (5 bases each). This clonotype was obtained from a man younger than 30 who received the YFV17D yellow fever vaccine. The material sequenced was PBMCs, taken roughly 45 days after the first yellow fever vaccination. Here the CDR3 reads CATSRVGADTQYF. DNA for the CDR3: TGTGCCACCAGCAGGGTCGGGGCGGATACGCAGTATTTT.